The clone carrying this TCR beta chain was counted between two and nine times. The data were produced by immunoSEQ multiplex PCR, yet TCRdb's version contains in-frame clones alone and is incomplete. The sample lists about 1 million clones; roughly 70% were seen once. This entry comes from a study of shared clonotypes between healthy human individuals. With 4 bases removed from V and 3 bases from J, the gap between germline ends came to 11 bases. Germline V gives CDR1 SGDLS, CDR2 YYNGEE. CDR3 length: 14 residues. The TCR originated in a young man in good health. This rearrangement joins TRBV9 to TRBJ2-1; possibly TRBD2 for D (5 bases). Sequencing input: memory CD4+ T cells sorted from blood. Subset reported: CD45RA-negative fraction. CDR3 nucleotides: TGTGCCAGCAGCACCGGGGATGGCTACAATGAGCAGTTCTTC. This sequence encodes CASSTGDGYNEQFF. Based on the CDR3 plus reference TRBV9 and TRBJ2-1, the full variable domain is DSGVTQTPKHLITATGQRVTLRCSPRSGDLSVYWYQQSLDQGLQFLIQYYNGEERAKGNILERFSAQQFPDLHSELNLSSLELGDSALYFCASSTGDGYNEQFFGPGTRLTVL.